This TCR beta chain was retrieved from a study of CD8 T cells in ankylosing spondylitis. Findings of the study overall: Clones that were linked to disease were CD8+ and were relatively rare in peripheral blood. Ankylosing spondylitis blood appeared to be characterized by a TCR beta motif of roughly eight highly homologous variants. In ankylosing spondylitis patients, matched synovial fluid reportedly showed significant enrichment of disease-linked clones.

Details on this clonotype: Its specificity is not known.

The ends were cut back, 6 bases at V and 1 base at J, with 12 bases in the middle. This CDR3 has 14 amino acids. The germline V gene has CDR1 MNHEY and CDR2 SVGEGT. Molecular-barcoded quantitative 5'-RACE produced these TCR beta libraries. TCRdb reanalysed the 5' RACE reads using MiXCR and keeps one entry per CDR3 protein. The repertoire holds about 540,000 distinct CDR3 sequences, 12% seen once, with almost 7% in the top ten. This chain links TRBV6-2 or TRBV6-3 with TRBJ1-1; D not certain. Material: blood, either unsorted or a sorted T cell fraction (not recorded which). The TCR originated in a male donor with ankylosing spondylitis. CDR3 in amino acids: CASRRIGENTEAFF. The CDR3 nucleotides are TGTGCCAGCAGAAGGATCGGGGAGAACACTGAAGCTTTCTTT.